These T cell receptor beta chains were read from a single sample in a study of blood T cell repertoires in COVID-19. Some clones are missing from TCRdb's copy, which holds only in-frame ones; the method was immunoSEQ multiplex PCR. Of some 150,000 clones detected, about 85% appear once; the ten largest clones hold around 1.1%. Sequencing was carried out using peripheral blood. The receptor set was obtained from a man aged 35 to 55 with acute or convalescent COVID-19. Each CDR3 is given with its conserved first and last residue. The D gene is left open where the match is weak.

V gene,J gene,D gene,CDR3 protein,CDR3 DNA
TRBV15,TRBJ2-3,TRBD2,CATSREAGGPDTQYF,TGTGCCACCAGCAGAGAAGCGGGGGGGCCAGATACGCAGTATTTT
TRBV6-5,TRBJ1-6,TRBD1,CASSQTQGRNSPLHF,TGTGCCAGCAGCCAAACACAGGGGCGGAATTCACCCCTCCACTTT
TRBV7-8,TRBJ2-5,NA,CASSFPGETQYF,TGTGCCAGCAGCTTCCCCGGTGAGACCCAGTACTTC
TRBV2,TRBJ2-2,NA,CASSRERGGELFF,TGTGCCAGCAGTAGGGAGCGAGGCGGGGAGCTGTTTTTT
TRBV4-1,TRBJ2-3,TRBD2,CASSQGLAGGPGRTDTQYF,TGCGCCAGCAGCCAAGGACTAGCGGGGGGGCCGGGTCGCACAGATACGCAGTATTTT
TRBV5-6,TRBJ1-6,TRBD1,CASSQGAGQVGSPLHF,TGTGCCAGCAGTCAGGGCGCGGGACAGGTCGGTTCACCCCTCCACTTT
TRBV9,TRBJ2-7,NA,CASSVGGFGEQYF,TGTGCCAGCAGCGTTGGGGGGTTTGGCGAGCAGTACTTC
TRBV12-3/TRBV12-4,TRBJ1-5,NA,CASSRSQSQPQHF,TGTGCCAGCAGTCGCTCACAGAGCCAGCCCCAGCATTTT
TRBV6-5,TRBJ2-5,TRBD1,CASGPGQGVGETQYF,TGTGCCAGCGGCCCGGGACAGGGGGTTGGGGAGACCCAGTACTTC
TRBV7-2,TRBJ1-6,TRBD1,CASSLRQGSPLHF,TGTGCCAGCAGCTTAAGACAGGGTTCACCCCTCCACTTT